The rows below give T cell receptor beta chains drawn from one sample of a study of blood T cell repertoires in COVID-19. Data came from immunoSEQ multiplex PCR; TCRdb stores just in-frame clones and leaves some out. The table lists about 98,000 clones, approximately 80% of them singletons. The sequenced sample consisted of peripheral blood. The origin of the receptors is a man in his fifties or sixties with acute or convalescent COVID-19. Both conserved end residues are part of each CDR3. The D gene is left open where the match is weak. Clone size is not always given. Where it is, it says once, few, many or a class for expanded clones.

>TRBV3-1/TRBV3-2|TRBJ2-4|TRBD1|once
CASSSPGQGMAKNIQYF
TGTGCCAGCAGCTCGCCGGGACAGGGTATGGCCAAAAACATTCAGTACTTC
>TRBV7-6|TRBJ2-3|NA|NA
CASSSSAEETDTQYF
TGTGCCAGCAGCTCTAGTGCGGAGGAGACAGATACGCAGTATTTT
>TRBV10-1|TRBJ2-3|TRBD2|NA
CASSQAGVSNTDTQYF
TGCGCCAGCAGTCAAGCGGGGGTATCGAATACAGATACGCAGTATTTT
>TRBV15|TRBJ2-5|TRBD2|NA
CATSRDLGLAGRKYQETQYF
TGTGCCACCAGCAGAGATCTGGGACTAGCGGGGCGCAAGTACCAAGAGACCCAGTACTTC
>TRBV19|TRBJ1-2|NA|NA
CASSMGPSENYGYTF
TGTGCCAGTAGTATGGGGCCAAGTGAAAACTATGGCTACACCTTC
>TRBV6-5|TRBJ1-1|NA|NA
CASIPPQAPNTEAFF
TGTGCCAGCATCCCACCCCAGGCGCCGAACACTGAAGCTTTCTTT
>TRBV27|TRBJ1-5|TRBD1|many
CASSFSTGGSNQPQHF
TGTGCCAGCAGTTTTTCGACAGGGGGAAGCAATCAGCCCCAGCATTTT
>TRBV24-1|TRBJ1-2|NA|NA
CATSDFGAGGYTF
TGTGCCACCAGTGATTTCGGAGCGGGGGGCTACACCTTC
>TRBV11-2|TRBJ2-1|NA|NA
CASSFPGHNEQFF
TGTGCCAGCAGCTTCCCAGGGCACAATGAGCAGTTCTTC
>TRBV5-1|TRBJ2-1|TRBD2|many
CASSLEGLAGTSSTEQFF
TGCGCCAGCAGCTTGGAAGGACTAGCGGGAACATCTAGCACTGAGCAGTTCTTC
>TRBV5-1|TRBJ2-2|TRBD1|few
CASSFGQGPSGELFF
TGCGCCAGCAGCTTTGGACAGGGGCCATCCGGGGAGCTGTTTTTT
>TRBV5-5|TRBJ2-3|NA|NA
CASTLGTPTDTQYF
TGTGCCAGCACCTTGGGGACACCAACAGATACGCAGTATTTT
>TRBV12-3/TRBV12-4|TRBJ2-3|NA|NA
CASRLIETDTQYF
TGTGCCAGCAGGCTGATCGAGACAGATACGCAGTATTTT
>TRBV19|TRBJ1-2|NA|few
CASEGDYGYTF
TGTGCCAGTGAGGGGGACTATGGCTACACCTTC
>TRBV6-2/TRBV6-3|TRBJ1-2|NA|NA
CASSYRTEGYTF
TGTGCCAGCAGTTACCGGACAGAGGGCTACACCTTC
>TRBV6-6|TRBJ1-2|NA|NA
CASTTTGNFYGYTF
TGTGCCAGCACCACTACAGGGAATTTCTATGGCTACACCTTC
>TRBV3-1/TRBV3-2|TRBJ2-3|NA|NA
CASSQGGTQYF
TGTGCCAGCAGCCAAGGAGGTACGCAGTATTTT
>TRBV14|TRBJ2-3|TRBD2|NA
CASSLRTSSSTDTQYF
TGTGCCAGCAGCCTCAGGACTAGCAGCAGCACAGATACGCAGTATTTT
>TRBV6-5|TRBJ2-5|NA|once
CASSPRVQETQYF
TGTGCCAGCAGCCCGAGAGTGCAAGAGACCCAGTACTTC
>TRBV5-8|TRBJ2-7|TRBD1|few
CASSLSGQGTYEQYF
TGTGCCAGCAGCTTAAGCGGACAGGGGACATACGAGCAGTACTTC
>TRBV5-1|TRBJ1-3|TRBD1|NA
CASSWTGQGWDSGNTIYF
TGCGCCAGCAGCTGGACTGGACAGGGTTGGGACTCTGGAAACACCATATATTTT
>TRBV3-1/TRBV3-2|TRBJ1-3|NA|NA
CASSQYRDGNTIYF
TGTGCCAGCAGCCAATACCGAGATGGAAACACCATATATTTT